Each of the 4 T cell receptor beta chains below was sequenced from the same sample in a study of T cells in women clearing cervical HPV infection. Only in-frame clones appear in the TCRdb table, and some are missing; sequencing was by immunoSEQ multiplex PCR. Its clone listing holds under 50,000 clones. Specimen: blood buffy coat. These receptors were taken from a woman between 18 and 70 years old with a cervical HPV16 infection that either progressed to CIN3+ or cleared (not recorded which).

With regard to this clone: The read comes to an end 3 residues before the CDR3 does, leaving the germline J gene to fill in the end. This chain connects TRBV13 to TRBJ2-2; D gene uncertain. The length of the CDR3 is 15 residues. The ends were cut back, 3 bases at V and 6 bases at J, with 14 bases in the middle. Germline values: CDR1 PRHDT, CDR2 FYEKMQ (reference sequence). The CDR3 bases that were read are TGTGCCAGCAGCTTTGGCCAAGGTAAAGCCGGGGAG. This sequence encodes CASSFGQGKAGE. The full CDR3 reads CASSFGQGKAGELFF.

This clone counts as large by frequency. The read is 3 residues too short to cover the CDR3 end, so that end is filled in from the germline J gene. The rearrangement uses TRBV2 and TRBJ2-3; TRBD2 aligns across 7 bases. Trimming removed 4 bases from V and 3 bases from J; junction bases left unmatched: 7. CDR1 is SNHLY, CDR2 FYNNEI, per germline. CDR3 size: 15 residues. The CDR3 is CASSAGLVGTDTQYF. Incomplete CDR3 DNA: TGTGCCAGCAGTGCTGGACTAGTAGGGACAGATACG.

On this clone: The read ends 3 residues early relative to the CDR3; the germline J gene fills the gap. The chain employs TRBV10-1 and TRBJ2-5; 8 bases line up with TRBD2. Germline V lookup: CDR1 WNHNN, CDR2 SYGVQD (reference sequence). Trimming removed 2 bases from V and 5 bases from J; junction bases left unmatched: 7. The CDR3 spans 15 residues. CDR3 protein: CASSERRGGPETQYF. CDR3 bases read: TGCGCCAGCAGTGAGAGACGGGGGGGCCCTGAGACC.

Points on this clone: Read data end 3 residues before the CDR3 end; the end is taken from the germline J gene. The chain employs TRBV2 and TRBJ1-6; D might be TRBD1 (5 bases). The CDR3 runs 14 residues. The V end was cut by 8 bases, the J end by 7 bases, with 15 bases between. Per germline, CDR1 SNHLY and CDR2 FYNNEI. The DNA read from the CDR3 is TGTGCCAGCTCCAAGGCAGGGAGAAATTCACCC. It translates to CASSKAGRNSP. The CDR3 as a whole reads CASSKAGRNSPLHF. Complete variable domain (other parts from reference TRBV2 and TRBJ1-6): EPEVTQTPSHQVTQMGQEVILRCVPISNHLYFYWYRQILGQKVEFLVSFYNNEISEKSEIFDDQFSVERPDGSNFTLKIRSTKLEDSAMYFCASSKAGRNSPLHFGNGTRLTVT.